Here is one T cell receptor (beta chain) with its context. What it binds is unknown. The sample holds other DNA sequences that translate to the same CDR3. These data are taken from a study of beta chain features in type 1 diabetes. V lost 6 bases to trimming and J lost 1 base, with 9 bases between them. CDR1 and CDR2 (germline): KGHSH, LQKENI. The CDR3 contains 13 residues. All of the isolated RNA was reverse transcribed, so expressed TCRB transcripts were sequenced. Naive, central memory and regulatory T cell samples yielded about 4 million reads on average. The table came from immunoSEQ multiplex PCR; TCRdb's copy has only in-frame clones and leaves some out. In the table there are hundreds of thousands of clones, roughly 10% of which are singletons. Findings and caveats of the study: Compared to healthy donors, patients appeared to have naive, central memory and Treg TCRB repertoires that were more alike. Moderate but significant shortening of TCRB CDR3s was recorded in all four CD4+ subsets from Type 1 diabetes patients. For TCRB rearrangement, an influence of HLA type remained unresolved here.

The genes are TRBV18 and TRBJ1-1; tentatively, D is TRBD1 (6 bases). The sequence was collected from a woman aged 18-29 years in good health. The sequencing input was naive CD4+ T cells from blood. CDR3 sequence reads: CASSPGQNTEAFF. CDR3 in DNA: TGTGCCAGCTCGCCGGGACAGAACACTGAAGCTTTCTTT.